These T cell receptor beta chains were read from a single sample in a study of blood T cell repertoires in COVID-19. TCRdb's copy holds only in-frame clones and misses some; the assay was immunoSEQ multiplex PCR. The sample yields 300,000 to 400,000 clones, over 75% seen once. The sequenced sample was PBMCs or T cells enriched from blood (not recorded which). The receptors stem from a woman in her 30s with acute COVID-19. Both conserved end residues are part of each CDR3. The order of the fields is J gene, V gene, D gene, clone size, CDR3 protein, CDR3 DNA. D genes are given only for firm matches. A row's size may be missing; if present it is once, few, many or a size class.

J gene: TRBJ1-2; V gene: TRBV3-1/TRBV3-2; D gene: TRBD1; clone size: NA; CDR3 protein: CASSHPGQGVIDGYTF; CDR3 DNA: TGTGCCAGCAGCCACCCGGGACAGGGTGTGATCGATGGCTACACCTTC
J gene: TRBJ1-1; V gene: TRBV9; D gene: NA; clone size: NA; CDR3 protein: CASSAGQGTEAFF; CDR3 DNA: TGTGCCAGCAGCGCGGGTCAGGGGACTGAAGCTTTCTTT
J gene: TRBJ1-2; V gene: TRBV5-5; D gene: TRBD1; clone size: NA; CDR3 protein: CASSPNPGQGSFYGYTF; CDR3 DNA: TGTGCCAGCAGCCCGAACCCCGGACAGGGGAGTTTCTATGGCTACACCTTC
J gene: TRBJ2-6; V gene: TRBV18; D gene: TRBD1; clone size: NA; CDR3 protein: CASSRGQVSPSGANVLTF; CDR3 DNA: TGTGCCAGCTCACGGGGACAGGTGTCTCCCTCTGGGGCCAACGTCCTGACTTTC
J gene: TRBJ2-1; V gene: TRBV19; D gene: NA; clone size: NA; CDR3 protein: CASKGLSYNEQFF; CDR3 DNA: TGTGCCAGCAAGGGACTTTCCTACAATGAGCAGTTCTTC
J gene: TRBJ1-2; V gene: TRBV7-9; D gene: NA; clone size: NA; CDR3 protein: CASSLVGSGYTF; CDR3 DNA: TGTGCCAGCAGCTTAGTCGGGAGCGGCTACACCTTC
J gene: TRBJ1-1; V gene: TRBV3-1/TRBV3-2; D gene: NA; clone size: once; CDR3 protein: CASSQRSLANTEAFF; CDR3 DNA: TGTGCCAGCAGCCAACGCAGTTTGGCTAACACTGAAGCTTTCTTT
J gene: TRBJ1-3; V gene: TRBV28; D gene: TRBD1; clone size: NA; CDR3 protein: CASRRQGASGNTIYF; CDR3 DNA: TGTGCCAGCAGGCGACAGGGGGCTTCTGGAAACACCATATATTTT
J gene: TRBJ2-2; V gene: TRBV3-1/TRBV3-2; D gene: TRBD2; clone size: NA; CDR3 protein: CASSPLGLAVTNTGELFF; CDR3 DNA: TGTGCCAGCAGCCCGCTCGGGCTAGCGGTGACGAACACCGGGGAGCTGTTTTTT
J gene: TRBJ2-3; V gene: TRBV6-1; D gene: NA; clone size: NA; CDR3 protein: CASSDSPDTQYF; CDR3 DNA: TGTGCCAGCAGTGATTCCCCTGATACGCAGTATTTT
J gene: TRBJ1-3; V gene: TRBV23-1; D gene: NA; clone size: NA; CDR3 protein: CASTLREGHPSGNTIYF; CDR3 DNA: TGCGCCAGCACCCTAAGGGAAGGACATCCCTCTGGAAACACCATATATTTT
J gene: TRBJ1-2; V gene: TRBV13; D gene: TRBD1; clone size: NA; CDR3 protein: CASSPDRTYGYTF; CDR3 DNA: TGTGCCAGCAGCCCGGACAGGACCTATGGCTACACCTTC
J gene: TRBJ1-6; V gene: TRBV5-1; D gene: NA; clone size: NA; CDR3 protein: CASSLETGGYSPLHF; CDR3 DNA: TGCGCCAGCAGCTTGGAAACGGGAGGCTATTCACCCCTCCACTTT
J gene: TRBJ1-3; V gene: TRBV18; D gene: TRBD1; clone size: few; CDR3 protein: CASSRQQGLSSGNTIYF; CDR3 DNA: TGTGCCAGCTCACGTCAACAGGGGCTAAGCTCTGGAAACACCATATATTTT
J gene: TRBJ1-2; V gene: TRBV30; D gene: NA; clone size: NA; CDR3 protein: CAWSITGNYGYTF; CDR3 DNA: TGTGCCTGGAGTATAACAGGGAACTATGGCTACACCTTC
J gene: TRBJ1-2; V gene: TRBV6-5; D gene: TRBD1; clone size: NA; CDR3 protein: CASSDRGNNYGYTF; CDR3 DNA: TGTGCCAGCAGCGACAGGGGTAACAACTATGGCTACACCTTC
J gene: TRBJ2-3; V gene: TRBV6-5; D gene: NA; clone size: NA; CDR3 protein: CASSYLRGRTDTQYF; CDR3 DNA: TGTGCCAGCAGTTATTTGCGGGGGCGCACAGATACGCAGTATTTT
J gene: TRBJ1-3; V gene: TRBV6-5; D gene: TRBD1; clone size: NA; CDR3 protein: CASSFSGGAGNTIYF; CDR3 DNA: TGTGCCAGCAGTTTCTCAGGGGGCGCCGGAAACACCATATATTTT
J gene: TRBJ2-1; V gene: TRBV6-5; D gene: NA; clone size: NA; CDR3 protein: CASVGPHGGQSEQFF; CDR3 DNA: TGTGCCAGCGTAGGGCCCCACGGGGGGCAGTCTGAGCAGTTCTTC
J gene: TRBJ2-3; V gene: TRBV24-1; D gene: TRBD1; clone size: NA; CDR3 protein: CATSESGTGESGTDTQYF; CDR3 DNA: TGTGCCACCAGTGAGTCCGGGACAGGGGAATCTGGCACAGATACGCAGTATTTT
J gene: TRBJ1-2; V gene: TRBV12-2; D gene: NA; clone size: NA; CDR3 protein: CAKYNYGYTF; CDR3 DNA: TGTGCAAAATATAACTATGGCTACACCTTC
J gene: TRBJ1-6; V gene: TRBV19; D gene: NA; clone size: NA; CDR3 protein: CASATEYNSPLHF; CDR3 DNA: TGTGCCAGCGCGACAGAGTATAATTCACCCCTCCACTTT
J gene: TRBJ2-1; V gene: TRBV9; D gene: NA; clone size: NA; CDR3 protein: CASSVAGGGHYNEQFF; CDR3 DNA: TGTGCCAGCAGCGTTGCGGGCGGGGGCCACTACAATGAGCAGTTCTTC
J gene: TRBJ1-4; V gene: TRBV7-8; D gene: NA; clone size: NA; CDR3 protein: CASSPDTTTNEKLFF; CDR3 DNA: TGTGCCAGCAGCCCAGACACCACAACTAATGAAAAACTGTTTTTT
J gene: TRBJ2-7; V gene: TRBV10-3; D gene: TRBD1; clone size: once; CDR3 protein: CAAMGGQGIYEQYF; CDR3 DNA: TGTGCCGCCATGGGGGGACAGGGGATCTACGAGCAGTACTTC
J gene: TRBJ1-6; V gene: TRBV4-1; D gene: TRBD1; clone size: NA; CDR3 protein: CASSQTPGQGRNNSPLHF; CDR3 DNA: TGCGCCAGCAGCCAAACCCCGGGACAGGGTCGGAATAATTCACCCCTCCACTTT
J gene: TRBJ1-6; V gene: TRBV12-3/TRBV12-4; D gene: NA; clone size: NA; CDR3 protein: CASSWGDSPLHF; CDR3 DNA: TGTGCCAGCAGCTGGGGGGATTCACCCCTCCACTTT
J gene: TRBJ2-7; V gene: TRBV6-5; D gene: TRBD2; clone size: few; CDR3 protein: CASSYSPAGVSEQYF; CDR3 DNA: TGTGCCAGCAGTTACAGCCCAGCGGGGGTTTCCGAGCAGTACTTC
J gene: TRBJ2-1; V gene: TRBV29-1; D gene: TRBD2; clone size: NA; CDR3 protein: CSLALAGGNEQFF; CDR3 DNA: TGCAGCCTGGCACTAGCGGGGGGGAATGAGCAGTTCTTC
J gene: TRBJ2-4; V gene: TRBV7-3; D gene: TRBD1; clone size: once; CDR3 protein: CASSLTGQGAQNIQYF; CDR3 DNA: TGTGCCAGCAGCTTGACGGGACAGGGGGCGCAAAACATTCAGTACTTC
J gene: TRBJ1-5; V gene: TRBV4-1; D gene: TRBD1; clone size: once; CDR3 protein: CASSQLGQGARTQPQHF; CDR3 DNA: TGCGCCAGCAGCCAGCTCGGACAGGGGGCGAGAACTCAGCCCCAGCATTTT
J gene: TRBJ1-3; V gene: TRBV5-1; D gene: TRBD1; clone size: NA; CDR3 protein: CASSLEGQGMWSGNTIYF; CDR3 DNA: TGCGCCAGCAGCTTGGAGGGACAGGGGATGTGGTCGGGAAACACCATATATTTT
J gene: TRBJ2-7; V gene: TRBV24-1; D gene: NA; clone size: many; CDR3 protein: CASSGLSDEQYF; CDR3 DNA: TGTGCTAGCTCCGGGTTAAGCGACGAGCAGTACTTC